These 30 T cell receptor beta chains share one sample of origin, sequenced in a study of T cells in Graves' hyperthyroidism and ophthalmopathy (dated by TCRdb to the late 2010s). Library method: multiplex PCR. TCRdb shows the sequencer as Illumina HiSeq 2000. The TCR beta CDR3 regions were amplified from the RNA transcripts. For the first round of RT-PCR on the TCR CDR3, the HTBI primer set was used together with the Qiagen OneStep RT-PCR kit. TCRdb trimmed public reads at Q25 via fastp, called clones via MiXCR and kept in-frame beta chains. Every entry covers one CDR3 protein and lists the most common genes and DNA from its rows. Recorded for this sample are hundreds of thousands of distinct CDR3 sequences; around 15% of them occurred a single time. The ten biggest clones cover 10% of the sample. Source material: blood. The source is a woman under 30 with Graves' hyperthyroidism.

The V gene is TRBV6-1, the J gene TRBJ1-2; possible D gene TRBD1, 5 bases. V dropped 6 bases and J dropped 7 bases, with 18 bases sitting between them. The V gene's germline CDR1 is MNHNS and CDR2 SASEGT. The CDR3 extends over 14 amino acids. DNA of the CDR3: TGTGCCAGCAGACGACCGGGAGTTCAGGGTGGCTACACCTTC. It yields the protein CASRRPGVQGGYTF.

The chain employs TRBV19 and TRBJ1-4; no firm D call. With 3 bases removed from V and 6 bases from J, the gap between germline ends came to 5 bases. Germline CDR1 is LNHDA and CDR2 is SQIVND (reference sequence). The CDR3 loop spans 12 amino acids. The CDR3 protein is CASSMTDEKLFF. In nucleotides, the CDR3 is TGTGCCAGTAGTATGACGGATGAAAAACTGTTTTTT.

This clonotype was observed a few times. The V and J genes are TRBV10-3 and TRBJ2-6; D is uncertain. V lost 2 bases and J 4 bases, leaving 9 bases between the germline ends. The CDR3 is made up of 15 amino acids. Germline V gene lookup returns CDR1 ENHRY and CDR2 SYGVKD. CDR3: CAISEIATGANVLTF. The CDR3 nucleotides are TGTGCCATCAGTGAGATAGCAACCGGGGCCAACGTCCTGACTTTC.

V and J are TRBV30 and TRBJ2-7, with TRBD2 matching 8 bases. Germline V lookup: CDR1 GTSNPN, CDR2 SVGIG (reference sequence). This CDR3 is 17 amino acids long. V lost 0 bases to trimming and J lost 5 bases; unmatched junction nucleotides: 15. CDR3 residues: CAWSVAGRMRGVNEQYF. CDR3 coding DNA: TGTGCCTGGAGTGTAGCCGGGCGGATGCGGGGGGTGAACGAGCAGTACTTC.

As for this clonotype: It may be a read error: a sequence one base away is much more abundant. The chain has TRBV7-9 and TRBJ2-1; the match to TRBD2 covers 13 bases. Germline V gives CDR1 SEHNR, CDR2 FQNEAQ (reference sequence). This CDR3 spans 15 amino acids. The CDR3 sequence: CASTAGLAGYNEQLF. CDR3 DNA sequence: TGTGCCAGCACCGCGGGACTAGCGGGGTACAATGAGCAGCTCTTC.

The chain employs TRBV20-1 and TRBJ2-7, with D possibly being TRBD1 or TRBD2 (6 bases each). Germline V gene lookup returns CDR1 DFQATT and CDR2 SNEGSKA (reference sequence). The CDR3 loop spans 14 amino acids. Trimming took 6 bases from V and 3 from J, leaving 18 bases between them. The CDR3 DNA sequence: TGCAGTGCGCGCGGGGTCAGGGGTCGCTACGAGCAGTACTTC. Its translation is CSARGVRGRYEQYF.

The chain has TRBV25-1 and TRBJ2-1, with D possibly being TRBD2 (6 bases). The CDR3 runs 15 residues. Between the trimmed V and J ends, which lost 3 bases and 5 bases, there was a span of 14 bases. Per germline, CDR1 MGHDK and CDR2 SYGVNS. CDR3 in amino acids: CASSDIRGSHNEQFF. In nucleotides, the CDR3 is TGTGCCAGCAGTGATATCCGGGGGTCCCACAATGAGCAGTTCTTC.

In this sample, this clonotype turned up many times. This chain uses TRBV9 with TRBJ2-5; TRBD2 matches at 8 bases. Germline V CDR1 and CDR2: SGDLS, YYNGEE. The trim removed 4 bases at V and 5 bases at J, leaving 7 bases unmatched. The CDR3 is 14 residues long. DNA of the CDR3: TGTGCCAGCAGCTTAAGACTAGCGAGGGAGACCCAGTACTTC. It yields the protein CASSLRLARETQYF.

A note on this clonotype: The conserved closing phenylalanine or tryptophan is absent in this CDR3, likely reflecting a read error. V and J are TRBV18 and TRBJ2-7; 7 bases match TRBD2. The ends lost 4 bases at V and 2 bases at J; junction bases unmatched: 5. CDR3 length: 14 amino acids. The germline V gene has CDR1 KGHSH and CDR2 LQKENI. Written as DNA, the CDR3 is TGTGCCAGCTCACGCCCCAGCGGGACCTACGAGCAGTACCTC. Residues: CASSRPSGTYEQYL.

The table lists this clonotype with many counts. The chain carries TRBV20-1 and TRBJ2-1, with 12 bases fitting TRBD2. Germline loops: CDR1 DFQATT, CDR2 SNEGSKA (reference sequence). Germline trimming cut 1 base from V and 0 bases from J; bases unmatched to any gene: 7. The CDR3 sequence is 18 residues long. Written as DNA, the CDR3 is TGCAGTGCTAGAGGCTACGGGACTAGCGGGCACTCCTACAATGAGCAGTTCTTC. Its translation: CSARGYGTSGHSYNEQFF.

The sample holds many counts of this clonotype. V is TRBV11-2 and J is TRBJ1-1, with TRBD1 matching 9 bases. The V gene's germline CDR1 is SGHAT and CDR2 FQNNGV. The CDR3 is 14 amino acids. V was clipped by 4 bases and J by 11 bases; unmatched bases: 11. CDR3 DNA sequence: TGTGCCAGCAGCTCGGCTAACAGGGGGCGCTGGGCTTTCTTT. This codes for CASSSANRGRWAFF.

This clonotype was detected a few times. The genes are TRBV19 and TRBJ1-5; no clear D. This CDR3 is 14 amino acids long. Germline V gene data show CDR1 as LNHDA and CDR2 as SQIVND (reference sequence). Trimming left V 6 bases short and J 9 bases short, with 18 bases between. The CDR3 loop is CASSQPFSDRPQHF. CDR3 nucleotides: TGTGCCAGTAGCCAACCATTCTCCGACCGGCCCCAGCATTTT.

The rearrangement joins TRBV2 to TRBJ2-7; perhaps TRBD2 as D (7 bases). V gave up 3 bases and J gave up 3 bases, with 12 bases separating them. Germline CDR1 reads SNHLY; CDR2 reads FYNNEI. The CDR3 spans 14 residues. In DNA, the CDR3 is TGTGCCAGCAGTGAGATGAGGGGGGGCTACGAGCAGTACTTC. Its protein is CASSEMRGGYEQYF.

There are many counts of this clonotype. This chain uses TRBV18 with TRBJ2-1, with a weak D call TRBD1 (5 bases). The germline V and J ends were trimmed by 2 bases and 0 bases, with 8 bases remaining between them. CDR3 length equals 15 residues. CDR1 KGHSH and CDR2 LQKENI come from the germline V gene. In DNA form, the CDR3 reads TGTGCCAGCTCACCAGGGGCTAGCTCCTACAATGAGCAGTTCTTC. Protein product: CASSPGASSYNEQFF.

The chain links TRBV12-3 or TRBV12-4 to TRBJ2-1; 13 bases fit TRBD2. This CDR3 has 17 residues. The J segment lost 6 bases and the V segment lost 5 bases, leaving 10 bases of the junction unmatched. The CDR3 reads CASSDPTSGRIFNEQFF. In DNA, the CDR3 is TGTGCCAGCAGTGACCCGACTAGCGGGAGGATCTTCAATGAGCAGTTCTTC.

The chain has TRBV10-3 and TRBJ2-7; 12 positions agree with TRBD2. The CDR3 runs to 18 residues. The germline CDR1 and CDR2 sequences are ENHRY and SYGVKD. Trimming cost V 6 bases and J 3 bases; bases outside gene matches: 15. CDR3 in amino acids: CAIREGPLAGGPGYEQYF. The CDR3 DNA sequence: TGTGCCATCAGAGAGGGCCCACTAGCGGGAGGACCAGGCTACGAGCAGTACTTC.

This clonotype was seen ten or more times. The chain uses TRBV20-1 and TRBJ2-5; D is possibly TRBD2 (6 bases). The V end lost 2 bases, the J end lost 5 bases, and 18 bases lay between the germline ends. CDR3 length: 15 amino acids. Germline CDR1 DFQATT, CDR2 SNEGSKA (reference sequence). CDR3 in amino acids: CSARPGRGAGETQYF. The DNA for the CDR3 is TGCAGTGCTAGACCGGGGCGCGGGGCAGGGGAGACCCAGTACTTC.

This clonotype has at least ten counts. The genes are TRBV11-2 and TRBJ1-1; tentative D call: TRBD1 (6 bases). V dropped 5 bases and J dropped 8 bases, with 12 bases sitting between them. Germline V gives CDR1 SGHAT, CDR2 FQNNGV. The CDR3 is 12 residues long. CDR3 amino acids: CASSPDRREAFF. CDR3 DNA sequence: TGTGCCAGCAGCCCCGACAGGAGAGAAGCTTTCTTT.

On this clonotype itself: No conserved phenylalanine or tryptophan ends this CDR3, so it is likely a read error. The V and J genes are TRBV27 and TRBJ1-1, with 9 nucleotides matching TRBD1. CDR1 is MNHEY, CDR2 SMNVEV, per germline (reference sequence). CDR3 length: 13 amino acids. With V trimmed by 6 bases and J by 4 bases, 3 bases remained unmatched. In DNA, the CDR3 is TGTGCCAGCAGAAGGACAGGGGCCACTGAAGCTTTCCTT. Encoded protein: CASRRTGATEAFL.

This clonotype was seen repeatedly, ten times or more. The chain links TRBV20-1 to TRBJ2-7, with D uncertain. Germline V CDR1 and CDR2: DFQATT, SNEGSKA (reference sequence). The ends were cut back, 0 bases at V and 7 bases at J, with 13 bases in the middle. The CDR3 covers 13 residues. CDR3: CSARDRLHREQYF. The CDR3 nucleotides are TGCAGTGCTAGAGACCGATTACACCGGGAGCAGTACTTC.

This clonotype was counted ten times or more. V usage is TRBV6-2 or TRBV6-3 and J usage is TRBJ2-1, with 10 bases identical to TRBD1. Germline assignment: CDR1 MNHEY and CDR2 SVGEGT. Trimming removed 2 bases from V and 3 bases from J; junction bases left unmatched: 7. The CDR3 consists of 17 residues. CDR3 loop: CASSYGVGTGVYNEQFF. CDR3 sequence (DNA): TGTGCCAGCAGTTACGGGGTCGGGACAGGGGTCTACAATGAGCAGTTCTTC.

CDR3 DNA: TGTGCCAGCAGCCGCGAAATGGGACTATCGGGAGGACTGGAGACCCAGTACTTC. This sequence encodes CASSREMGLSGGLETQYF. This chain connects TRBV5-5 to TRBJ2-5, with TRBD2 matching over 7 bases. V was clipped by 4 bases and J by 5 bases; unmatched bases: 20. The CDR3 runs 18 residues. Germline-derived CDR1 and CDR2 are SGHKS and YYEKEE (reference sequence).

V gene TRBV7-9 combines with J gene TRBJ2-2; D call uncertain. The CDR3 totals 14 residues. Germline CDR1 is SEHNR and CDR2 is FQNEAQ (reference sequence). The V and J ends lost 5 bases and 6 bases respectively, with 13 bases between them. The CDR3, as DNA: TGTGCCAGCAGCCCGCCGCGGACCGCCGGGGAGCTGTTTTTT. This sequence encodes CASSPPRTAGELFF.

This clonotype was detected many times. This chain connects TRBV7-9 to TRBJ2-1; TRBD2 agrees at 9 bases. Germline trimming cut 11 bases from V and 1 base from J; bases unmatched to any gene: 6. The CDR3 has 14 residues. From germline, CDR1 is SEHNR and CDR2 FQNEAQ (reference sequence). The CDR3 spells CAGLAGWSYNEQFF. In DNA form, the CDR3 reads TGTGCCGGGCTAGCGGGATGGTCCTACAATGAGCAGTTCTTC.

CDR3 amino acids: CASSLPARDRVRYEQYF. In DNA, the CDR3 is TGCGCCAGCAGCCTACCCGCCCGGGACAGGGTAAGGTACGAGCAGTACTTC. This rearrangement joins TRBV4-1 to TRBJ2-7; 9 nucleotides align to TRBD1. CDR1 is MGHRA, CDR2 YSYEKL, per germline. The CDR3 contains 17 residues. J lost 4 bases, V lost 4 bases, and 14 bases had no gene match.

This clonotype was picked up many times. This chain links TRBV30 with TRBJ2-3, with D unclear. Germline-derived CDR1 and CDR2 are GTSNPN and SVGIG (reference sequence). This CDR3 is 11 amino acids long. V was pared by 3 bases and J by 4 bases, with 5 bases between. The DNA for the CDR3 is TGTGCCTGGAGGAAGGCAGATACGCAGTATTTT. This codes for CAWRKADTQYF. Supplemented by reference TRBV30 and TRBJ2-3, the full variable domain reads SQTIHQWPATLVQPVGSPLSLECTVEGTSNPNLYWYRQAAGRGLQLLFYSVGIGQISSEVPQNLSASRPQDRQFILSSKKLLLSDSGFYLCAWRKADTQYFGPGTRLTVL.

This clonotype has ten or more counts. The chain recombines TRBV18 with TRBJ1-2; D may be TRBD1 (5 bases). Germline CDR1 reads KGHSH; CDR2 reads LQKENI. CDR3 length: 14 amino acids. V dropped 0 bases and J dropped 3 bases, with 8 bases sitting between them. CDR3 loop: CASSPPGPDYGYTF. CDR3 sequence (DNA): TGTGCCAGCTCACCACCGGGGCCGGACTATGGCTACACCTTC.

This rearrangement joins TRBV12-3 or TRBV12-4 to TRBJ1-1; D not certain. Trimming removed 5 bases from V and 0 bases from J, with 13 bases in between. The CDR3 spans 15 residues. The CDR3: CASSPRRIMNTEAFF. The CDR3 bases are TGTGCCAGCAGTCCAAGACGGATAATGAACACTGAAGCTTTCTTT.

The sample holds many counts of this clonotype. This chain uses TRBV6-1 with TRBJ2-7; D unresolved. This CDR3 spans 17 amino acids. Germline V gives CDR1 MNHNS, CDR2 SASEGT. The V end lost 2 bases, the J end lost 0 bases, and 17 bases lay between the germline ends. The chain's CDR3 is CASSERVRTPASYEQYF. The CDR3 bases are TGTGCCAGCAGTGAACGGGTCAGGACCCCCGCCTCCTACGAGCAGTACTTC.

With respect to this clonotype: This could be a read error, since a much larger clone is one nucleotide away. The chain recombines TRBV20-1 with TRBJ2-7, with D perhaps matching TRBD1 or TRBD2 (5 bases each). V lost 3 bases, J lost 9 bases, and 18 bases lay in between. Germline V gene lookup returns CDR1 DFQATT and CDR2 SNEGSKA (reference sequence). There are 13 residues in the CDR3. The CDR3 region is CSASSTNGGGQYF. For the CDR3, the DNA is TGCAGTGCTAGCTCCACGAATGGGGGTGGGCAGTACTTC.